The entry below describes one TCR beta chain. Its antigen specificity is not known. No base quality information exists; no much larger clone differs at one position. Taken from cysteine to phenylalanine, the CDR3 has 14 residues. Only the CDR3 part of the read is kept: 42 bases, read in frame from the first base. Taken from the germline V gene (reference sequence), the CDR1 and CDR2 loops are DFQATT and SNEGSKA. V and J are truncated by 1 base and 4 bases respectively, leaving an intervening sequence of 11 bases. The data stem from a study of T cells in Graves' hyperthyroidism and ophthalmopathy (dated by TCRdb to between 2018 and 2021). Notes on the research overall: Peripheral blood was collected at initial diagnosis, before any treatment. A discovery cohort of about a hundred patients, about 44 with Graves' ophthalmopathy and 57 with stable Graves' hyperthyroidism, was used to find distinguishing TCR V-J signatures. Prospective prediction of ophthalmopathy was tested in an independent validation cohort consisting of about 19 hyperthyroidism patients and 15 or so patients who later progressed to ophthalmopathy. The 100 discovery patients were randomly split 7:3 into training and test sets. The study also compared thyroid tissue and blood T-cell repertoires from more than 5 Graves' hyperthyroidism patients. After blood sampling, hyperthyroidism patients were treated with methimazole at a starting dose of 30 mg daily, and ophthalmopathy patients were treated with high-dose intravenous methylprednisolone. The paper describes TCR Vbeta CDR3 sequencing of 120 to 150 peripheral blood samples, made up of roughly 40 ophthalmopathy patients, some 76 hyperthyroidism patients and about 17 progressor patients.

The TCR beta CDR3 regions were amplified from the RNA transcripts. The TCR CDR3 was subjected to a first round of RT-PCR using the HTBI primer set and the Qiagen OneStep RT-PCR kit. Libraries were constructed in a second round of multiplex PCR, after which size selection and purification were performed. The libraries were sequenced on an Illumina HiSeq2000 using paired-end 100 bp reads. The authors' pipeline ran thus. SOAPnuke was used to process the raw data, throwing out any read that contained adapters or uncalled bases, had a mean Phred below 15, or lacked an exact constant-primer or identifier match. COPE v1.2.5 was used to merge the high-quality paired reads, and each unique nucleotide sequence was defined as a clonotype. MiTCR v1.1 was used to align the clonotypes against IMGT TRBV, TRBD and TRBJ reference segments. Analysis was restricted to V-J combinations with a frequency above 0.0001, which covered about 99% of repertoires. The TCS score was defined as the ratio of F50 (clonal expansion) to E x V (chaos), calculated using BLOSUM62-based TCRdist between CDR3 peptides within each V-J. Welch's t-statistics and random forest reduced 514 V-J features to some 14, which were used in a naive Bayes classifier (R e1071). Using fastp at Q25 and MiXCR, TCRdb reprocessed the public reads and kept productive beta chains. Duplicate CDR3 protein sequences are folded into a single record with the most common DNA and genes. The authors' filters were not applied to this entry. For this sample there are 410,000 or so distinct CDR3 sequences; approximately 14% appear just once. The ten largest clones represent about 13% of the sample.

Moderately to severely active disease, a Clinical Activity Score of at least 3, a NOSPECS grade of at least 4, and a duration under 3 months were present in ophthalmopathy patients. Any patient with an uncontrolled infection, another autoimmune disease, pregnancy or lactation was excluded. Diagnoses were established on the basis of clinical symptoms, serum thyroxine and TRAb, thyroid ultrasound, and orbital computed tomography. Ficoll-Paque density gradient centrifugation was used to isolate PBMCs from 9.5 to 10 ml of fresh peripheral blood. Trizol reagent was used to extract total RNA, and RNA quality was then checked on an Agilent 2100 Bioanalyzer. Findings and caveats that apply to the study as a whole: No statistical method was used to fix the sample size in advance, and group allocation was not hidden from the investigators. In validation, the model predicted progression to ophthalmopathy with approximately 69% sensitivity and approximately 78% specificity, a median of 6.5 months before onset. Blood samples also contained most of the expanded thyroid clonotypes (frequency above 0.001), which suggests that blood repertoires may reflect thyroid immune responses. In cross-validation, a model built on a 13 V-J signature told ophthalmopathy apart from stable hyperthyroidism with less than 90% sensitivity and roughly 83% specificity, and in testing the same model reached 80%/75%.

Sequenced material: blood. The chain links TRBV20-1 with TRBJ1-5, and the D gene may be TRBD1, 6 bases matching. This clonotype was obtained from a man younger than 35 with Graves' ophthalmopathy. The DNA sequence reads TGCAGTGCTAGAGTGGGGGGGCGGAATCAGCCCCAGCATTTT. The resulting protein is CSARVGGRNQPQHF.